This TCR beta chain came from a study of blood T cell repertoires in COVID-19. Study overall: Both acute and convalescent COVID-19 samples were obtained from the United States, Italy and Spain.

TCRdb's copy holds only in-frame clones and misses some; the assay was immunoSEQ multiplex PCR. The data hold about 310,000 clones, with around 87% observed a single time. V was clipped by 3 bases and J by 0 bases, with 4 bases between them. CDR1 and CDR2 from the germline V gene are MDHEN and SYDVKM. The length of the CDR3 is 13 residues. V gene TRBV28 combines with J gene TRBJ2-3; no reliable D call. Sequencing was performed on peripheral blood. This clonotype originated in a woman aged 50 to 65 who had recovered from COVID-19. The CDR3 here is CASSFSSTDTQYF. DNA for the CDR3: TGTGCCAGCAGTTTCTCTAGCACAGATACGCAGTATTTT.